A selection of T cell receptor beta chains follows, all from one sample in a study of somatic mutations in cytotoxic T cells in rheumatoid arthritis. Data came from immunoSEQ multiplex PCR; TCRdb stores just in-frame clones and leaves some out. The sample lists 2,500 to 3,000 clones, 66% occurring once. The source material was CD8+ T cells sorted from synovial fluid. These receptors were collected from a woman aged 18 to 35 with rheumatoid arthritis. The CDR3 runs from the conserved cysteine through the conserved F or W. The D gene is left open where the match is weak. The listing skips clone size in some rows; elsewhere it reads once, few, many or a size class.

NA	TRBV6-1	TRBJ2-1	TRBD1	TGTGCCAGCAGAGGGACAGCCTACAATGAGCAGTTCTTC	CASRGTAYNEQFF
NA	TRBV7-2	TRBJ2-4	NA	TGTGCCAGCAGCTTAGGGGCCAGGGCGGACATTCAGTACTTC	CASSLGARADIQYF
NA	TRBV28	TRBJ1-2	TRBD1	TGTGCCAACAGTTTCTCTCCCCTTCGAATCGGACAGGGGGGGGGCGGCTACACCTTC	CANSFSPLRIGQGGGGYTF
NA	TRBV5-8	TRBJ1-6	NA	TGTGCCAGCACCCGGTTAGGGGCCGCCAATAATTCACCCCTCCACTTT	CASTRLGAANNSPLHF
NA	TRBV27	TRBJ1-5	NA	TGTGCCAGCAGTCCCTCACGGTTGAGCCAGGGATTTCAGCCCCAGCATTTT	CASSPSRLSQGFQPQHF
NA	TRBV11-2	TRBJ2-7	NA	TGTGCAGTCGACAGGCCATACTCCTACGAGCAGTACTTC	CAVDRPYSYEQYF
NA	TRBV27	TRBJ2-3	TRBD2	TGTGCCAGCAGTTTGTACAATACCGGGACTAGCGGGAGTTGGGCAGATACGCAGTATTTT	CASSLYNTGTSGSWADTQYF
few	TRBV4-1	TRBJ2-7	NA	TGCGCCAGCAGCCCACATGGAGCAGGGGTAATGTACGAGCAGTACTTC	CASSPHGAGVMYEQYF
NA	TRBV29-1	TRBJ2-1	NA	TGCAGCGTTGTAACGGGAGAGGAGACCTACAATGAGCAGTTCTTC	CSVVTGEETYNEQFF
NA	TRBV2	TRBJ1-3	NA	TGTGCCAGCAGTGATGTGGGAGGGGCTGGAAACACCATATATTTT	CASSDVGGAGNTIYF
NA	TRBV4-1	TRBJ2-7	NA	TGCGCCAGCAGCCAAGATGGGAGAACCGAGCAGTACTTC	CASSQDGRTEQYF
few	TRBV5-1	TRBJ1-2	NA	TGTGCCAGCAGCTTGGTCGGTCTGTCGGATGGCTACACCTTC	CASSLVGLSDGYTF
few	TRBV4-1	TRBJ1-2	TRBD1	TGCGCCAGCAGCCAAGAAGGACAGGGGGCGGGCGGCTACACCTTC	CASSQEGQGAGGYTF
few	TRBV28	TRBJ2-6	TRBD1	TGTGCCAGCAGTTGGGACAGAGGCTCTGGGGCCAACGTCCTGACTTTC	CASSWDRGSGANVLTF
few	TRBV2	TRBJ2-1	NA	TGTGCCAGCAGTGGGACTTCCCTCCACAATGAGCAGTTCTTC	CASSGTSLHNEQFF
once	TRBV7-9	TRBJ2-1	TRBD2	TGTGCCAGCAGCTCCACCGGGACTAGCGGGAGGGAAGGCTACAATGAGCAGTTCTTC	CASSSTGTSGREGYNEQFF
NA	TRBV4-2	TRBJ2-7	NA	TGTGCCAGCAGCTTTGGGGGGTCTCCCTACGAGCAGTACTTC	CASSFGGSPYEQYF
once	TRBV4-3	TRBJ2-2	TRBD2	TGCGCCAGCAGCCGGGGGCGGGGACTAGCGGCCGGGGAGCTGTTTTTT	CASSRGRGLAAGELFF
NA	TRBV21-1	TRBJ2-7	NA	TGTGCCAGCAGCAAGAGTCGGCAGGCAAGCTCCTACGAGCAGTACTTC	CASSKSRQASSYEQYF
NA	TRBV18	TRBJ2-5	TRBD2	TGTGCCAGCTCACCACCACTAGCGGGGTTACAAGAGACCCAGTACTTC	CASSPPLAGLQETQYF
NA	TRBV7-6	TRBJ2-7	TRBD1	TGTGCCAGCAGCGTAGGACAGGGCTACGAGCAGTACTTC	CASSVGQGYEQYF
NA	TRBV2	TRBJ2-1	TRBD2	TGTGCCAGCGTACGACTAGCGGATCGGGATGAGCAGTTCTTC	CASVRLADRDEQFF
NA	TRBV10-2	TRBJ2-1	NA	TGCGCCAGCAGCGATCCACTGGAGGGTCCCCTTGGGCAGTTCTTC	CASSDPLEGPLGQFF
NA	TRBV10-3	TRBJ1-2	TRBD1	TGTGCCATCAGTGACGGTACAGGGGGTCGATATGGCTACACCTTC	CAISDGTGGRYGYTF
once	TRBV6-5	TRBJ1-2	TRBD1	TGTGCCAGCAGTTACTCGGGACAGCCCCGATCCTATGGCTACACCTTC	CASSYSGQPRSYGYTF
NA	TRBV7-2	TRBJ2-1	NA	TGTGCCAGCAGCTTCCCTAAGGGGCCAAACCCCTACAATGAGCAGTTCTTC	CASSFPKGPNPYNEQFF
NA	TRBV7-9	TRBJ2-1	TRBD2	TGTGCCAGCAGCGCCAGCGGGAACAATGAGCAGTTCTTC	CASSASGNNEQFF
NA	TRBV7-8	TRBJ1-4	TRBD1	TGTGCCAGCAGCTTGATACAGGGGATCCCCCCTGTTGAAAAACTGTTTTTT	CASSLIQGIPPVEKLFF
NA	TRBV5-6	TRBJ1-1	NA	TGTGCCAGCAGCTCGGGAGTGAGCACTGAAGCTTTCTTT	CASSSGVSTEAFF
large	TRBV7-9	TRBJ2-7	NA	TGTGCCAGCAGCTCCGAGAACCTCTACGAGCAGTACTTC	CASSSENLYEQYF
NA	TRBV2	TRBJ1-4	NA	TGTGCCAGCAGTGCGGGGGGAGTCAGCGAACTGTTTTTT	CASSAGGVSELFF
NA	TRBV5-1	TRBJ1-4	NA	TGCGCCAGCAGCTGGGACACAGTAAGGGAAAAACTGTTTTTT	CASSWDTVREKLFF
NA	TRBV28	TRBJ2-1	TRBD2	TGTGCCAGCAGTTCTTGGATTAGCGGGAGCGGCAGCTCCTACAATGAGCAGTTCTTC	CASSSWISGSGSSYNEQFF
NA	TRBV9	TRBJ2-7	NA	TGTGCCAGCAGCGCATCAGGCGAGCAGTACTTC	CASSASGEQYF
NA	TRBV6-5	TRBJ1-2	NA	TGTGCCAGCAGGGGGCTGGTAGACGGCTACACCTTC	CASRGLVDGYTF
NA	TRBV28	TRBJ2-3	TRBD2	TGTGCCAGCAGTTTAGGGAGGGCCACAGATACGCAGTATTTT	CASSLGRATDTQYF
NA	TRBV18	TRBJ1-1	TRBD1	TGTGCCAGCTCTCGCAGGGGGCGATCTGAAGCTTTCTTT	CASSRRGRSEAFF
NA	TRBV28	TRBJ2-7	NA	TGTGCCAGCAGTTTCGGGGACTCCTACGAGCAGTACTTC	CASSFGDSYEQYF
NA	TRBV5-5	TRBJ1-2	TRBD1	TGTGCCAGCAGCCCGCGGACAGGGAACTATGGCTACACCTTC	CASSPRTGNYGYTF
NA	TRBV5-6	TRBJ1-2	NA	TGTGCCAGCAGCTCGGAGGTAGTCTATGGCTACACCTTC	CASSSEVVYGYTF
NA	TRBV4-3	TRBJ2-7	NA	TGCGCCAGCAGCCAATACGACTGGCACTCCTACGAGCAGTACTTC	CASSQYDWHSYEQYF
NA	TRBV9	TRBJ1-1	NA	TGTGCCAGCCGGGGGATGAACACTGAAGCTTTCTTT	CASRGMNTEAFF
NA	TRBV10-3	TRBJ2-2	TRBD2	TGTGCCATCAGTGAGTCTCTAGCGGGGGCCTACACCGGGGAGCTGTTTTTT	CAISESLAGAYTGELFF
NA	TRBV11-2	TRBJ2-7	TRBD2	TGTGCCAGCAGCTCCCTTCTAGCGGGAGGGCCCTACGAGCAGTACTTC	CASSSLLAGGPYEQYF
few	TRBV6-6	TRBJ2-7	TRBD1	TGTGCCAGCAGTTACTCGCAGGGACAGATAGGCTACTTC	CASSYSQGQIGYF
NA	TRBV5-4	TRBJ2-1	NA	TGTGCCAGCAGCTTCGGACTTAGGATGCCTTACAATGAGCAGTTCTTC	CASSFGLRMPYNEQFF
NA	TRBV7-2	TRBJ1-1	NA	TGTGCCAGCAGCTTAACAGCAGGCACTGAAGCTTTCTTT	CASSLTAGTEAFF
NA	TRBV11-2	TRBJ2-7	TRBD2	TGTGCCAGCACCCTGGGGCGGGGGGCCTACGAGCAGTACTTC	CASTLGRGAYEQYF
NA	TRBV4-3	TRBJ2-7	TRBD1	TGCGCCAGCAGCCAAGACACGACAGGGGATTGGGACGAGCAGTACTTC	CASSQDTTGDWDEQYF
NA	TRBV9	TRBJ2-3	NA	TGTGCCAGCAGCGTAGTTGGAGGCACAGATACGCAGTATTTT	CASSVVGGTDTQYF
NA	TRBV6-5	TRBJ2-7	NA	TGTGCCAGCAGTTATGGCCCCACCTACGAGCAGTACTTC	CASSYGPTYEQYF
few	TRBV30	TRBJ2-3	NA	TGTGCCTGGAGGCCTGACTTATCAGATACGCAGTATTTT	CAWRPDLSDTQYF
NA	TRBV6-1	TRBJ2-7	NA	TGTGCCAGCGAGGCAAACTACGAGCAGTACTTC	CASEANYEQYF
NA	TRBV29-1	TRBJ2-2	NA	TGCAGCGTGGAAGGGCGGGTCGGGGAGCTGTTTTTT	CSVEGRVGELFF
NA	TRBV28	TRBJ2-4	TRBD1	TGTGCCAGCAGTTCGGATATTCAAGACAGGGGGGACTTC	CASSSDIQDRGDF